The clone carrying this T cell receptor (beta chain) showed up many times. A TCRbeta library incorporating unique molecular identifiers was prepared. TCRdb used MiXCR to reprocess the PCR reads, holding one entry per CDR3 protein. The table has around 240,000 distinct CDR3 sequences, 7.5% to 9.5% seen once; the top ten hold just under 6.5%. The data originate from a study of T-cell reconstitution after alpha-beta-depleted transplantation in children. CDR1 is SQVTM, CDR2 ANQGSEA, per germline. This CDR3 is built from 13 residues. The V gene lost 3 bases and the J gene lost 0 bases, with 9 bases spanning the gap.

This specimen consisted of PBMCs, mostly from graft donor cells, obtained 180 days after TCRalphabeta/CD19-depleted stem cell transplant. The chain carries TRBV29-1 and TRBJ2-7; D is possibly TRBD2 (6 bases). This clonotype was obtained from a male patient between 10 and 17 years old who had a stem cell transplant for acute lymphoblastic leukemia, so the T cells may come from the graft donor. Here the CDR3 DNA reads TGCAGCGTTGAGGCGGGAAGCTCCTACGAGCAGTACTTC. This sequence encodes CSVEAGSSYEQYF.